One sample yielded the 25 T cell receptor beta chains listed below, sequenced in a study of beta chain features in type 1 diabetes. The entirety of the isolated RNA underwent reverse transcription, so expressed TCRB transcripts were sequenced. Clones were read by immunoSEQ multiplex PCR, and TCRdb kept only the in-frame ones, dropping some. The sample includes around 200,000 clones, approximately 13% of them seen just once. The source material was central memory CD4+ T cells from blood. Receptors were obtained from a woman in her late teens or twenties in good health.

This clone was observed a few times. V gene TRBV28 combines with J gene TRBJ2-7; TRBD1 matches 10 bases. The CDR3 is made up of 15 amino acids. In germline, CDR1 is MDHEN, CDR2 SYDVKM. With V trimmed by 6 bases and J by 3 bases, 8 bases remained unmatched. The CDR3 region has the DNA TGTGCCAGCAGCTCTACCGGGACAGGGGACTACGAGCAGTACTTC. It is translated as CASSSTGTGDYEQYF.

This clone came up a few times. This chain joins TRBV6-6 and TRBJ2-1; 9 positions agree with TRBD2. The CDR3 contains 14 residues. The germline gives CDR1 MNHNY, CDR2 SVGAGI (reference sequence). With V trimmed by 6 bases and J by 8 bases, 8 bases remained unmatched. CDR3 in amino acids: CASSPGTSNYEQFF. In DNA form, the CDR3 reads TGTGCCAGCAGCCCCGGGACTAGCAACTATGAGCAGTTCTTC.

This clone appeared a few times. This rearrangement joins TRBV18 to TRBJ2-7, with 10 bases fitting TRBD1. CDR1 and CDR2 from the germline V gene are KGHSH and LQKENI. The CDR3 spans 13 residues. V shed 2 bases, J shed 6 bases, and the junction held 1 base outside the gene matches. The CDR3 spells CASSPDRGREQYF. DNA for the CDR3: TGTGCCAGCTCACCAGACAGGGGGCGCGAGCAGTACTTC.

This clone was seen a handful of times. V is TRBV15 and J is TRBJ2-2; 8 nucleotides match TRBD1. The V and J ends lost 2 bases and 4 bases, in that order; junction bases with no gene match: 3. The CDR3 runs to 15 residues. Germline-derived CDR1 and CDR2 are LNHNV and YYDKDF (reference sequence). The CDR3 DNA is TGTGCCACCAGCAGAAGACAGGGGAGCACCGGGGAGCTGTTTTTT. Protein: CATSRRQGSTGELFF.

The rearrangement uses TRBV29-1 and TRBJ2-2; D call uncertain. Germline CDR1 is SQVTM and CDR2 is ANQGSEA. The V and J ends lost 3 bases and 5 bases respectively, with 7 bases between them. This CDR3 region has 12 residues. CDR3 in DNA: TGCAGCGTTGACGCGTTTACCGGGGAGCTGTTTTTT. Translating it yields CSVDAFTGELFF.

This chain uses TRBV6-6 with TRBJ1-2, with a weak D call TRBD1 (6 bases). The CDR3 length is 12 residues. From germline, CDR1 is MNHNY and CDR2 SVGAGI (reference sequence). V was trimmed by 6 bases and J by 3 bases, leaving 8 bases between them. The CDR3 loop is CASSWTDYGYTF. CDR3 nucleotides: TGTGCCAGCAGCTGGACAGACTATGGCTACACCTTC.

The rearrangement links TRBV6-1 to TRBJ2-6, with a tentative D call TRBD2 (6 bases). V lost 1 base and J 0 bases, leaving 16 bases between the germline ends. The CDR3 sequence is 19 residues long. The germline V gene encodes CDR1 MNHNS and CDR2 SASEGT. CDR3 residues: CASSEDWRGHSSGANVLTF. CDR3 sequence (DNA): TGTGCCAGCAGTGAAGACTGGAGGGGCCATAGCTCTGGGGCCAACGTCCTGACTTTC.

This clone was detected a few times. The chain links TRBV7-9 to TRBJ2-6; unclear D gene. Trimming cost V 1 base and J 2 bases, with 6 bases left between them. The CDR3 spans 15 residues. Germline CDR1 SEHNR, CDR2 FQNEAQ (reference sequence). DNA for the CDR3: TGTGCCAGCAGCTTAGTTGTAGCTGGGGCCAACGTCCTGACTTTC. Translating gives CASSLVVAGANVLTF.

The CDR3 protein is CASSPPDIWSSGNTIYF. In DNA form, the CDR3 reads TGTGCCAGCAGTCCCCCGGACATCTGGAGCTCTGGAAACACCATATATTTT. The chain has TRBV25-1 and TRBJ1-3; TRBD1 is a possible D gene (5 bases). Germline CDR1 reads MGHDK; CDR2 reads SYGVNS. V was pared by 5 bases and J by 0 bases, with 17 bases between. There are 17 residues in the CDR3.

This chain uses TRBV5-1 with TRBJ2-3; weak D call: TRBD2 (5 bases). Germline lookup yields CDR1 SGHRS and CDR2 YFSETQ. Trimming stripped 3 bases from V and 8 bases from J, with 13 bases between. The length of the CDR3 is 13 residues. Here the CDR3 DNA reads TGCGCCAGCAGCTCGGCGGGCGAGGGTACGCAGTATTTT. The encoded protein is CASSSAGEGTQYF. The whole variable domain, filled in from reference TRBV5-1 and TRBJ2-3, reads KAGVTQTPRYLIKTRGQQVTLSCSPISGHRSVSWYQQTPGQGLQFLFEYFSETQRNKGNFPGRFSGRQFSNSRSEMNVSTLELGDSALYLCASSSAGEGTQYFGPGTRLTVL.

There are a few counts of this clone. The rearrangement joins TRBV19 to TRBJ2-7; D remains unclear. The germline CDR1 and CDR2 sequences are LNHDA and SQIVND (reference sequence). The CDR3 covers 12 residues. The V and J ends lost 4 bases and 1 base respectively, with 5 bases between them. CDR3 in DNA: TGTGCCAGTAGTACCAGTTCCTACGAGCAGTACTTC. As protein: CASSTSSYEQYF.

This clone was found a few times. J is TRBJ2-6 and V is TRBV18, with TRBD1 identical over 10 bases. The CDR3 covers 18 residues. Trimming at V came to 3 bases and at J to 1 base, leaving 6 bases not matched to a gene. Germline CDR1 KGHSH, CDR2 LQKENI. The CDR3 here is CASSPATGGRSGANVLTF. Here the CDR3 DNA reads TGTGCCAGCTCACCTGCGACAGGGGGCAGGTCTGGGGCCAACGTCCTGACTTTC.

This clone turned up a few times. This sequence joins TRBV19 and TRBJ1-5; possible D gene TRBD1, 5 bases. Germline CDR1 reads LNHDA; CDR2 reads SQIVND (reference sequence). There are 12 residues in the CDR3. V was trimmed by 8 bases and J by 9 bases, leaving 14 bases between them. The CDR3: CASSGGRGPQHF. The CDR3, as DNA: TGTGCCAGTTCGGGGGGACGGGGGCCCCAGCATTTT.

This clone has more than one count but fewer than ten. Other DNA sequences of this sample code for an identical CDR3. The V call is TRBV29-1, the J call TRBJ1-5; D may be TRBD1 (6 bases). From germline, CDR1 is SQVTM and CDR2 ANQGSEA. The CDR3 loop spans 14 amino acids. V was clipped by 4 bases and J by 1 base, with 11 bases between them. This chain's CDR3 is CSVAQGNSNQPQHF. CDR3 DNA sequence: TGCAGCGTTGCCCAGGGGAACAGCAATCAGCCCCAGCATTTT. Variable domain in full (rest from reference TRBV29-1 and TRBJ1-5): SAVISQKPSRDICQRGTSLTIQCQVDSQVTMMFWYRQQPGQSLTLIATANQGSEATYESGFVIDKFPISRPNLTFSTLTVSNMSPEDSSIYLCSVAQGNSNQPQHFGDGTRLSIL.

The V call is TRBV5-6, the J call TRBJ1-2; unclear D gene. The CDR3 has 14 amino acids. The V end was cut by 1 base, the J end by 8 bases, with 15 bases between. The germline CDR1 and CDR2 sequences are SGHDT and YYEEEE. In nucleotides, the CDR3 is TGTGCCAGCAGCTTGCAAGCCACCTCTAGCGGCTACACCTTC. Its protein product is CASSLQATSSGYTF.

This clone occurred a few times. J is TRBJ2-1 and V is TRBV7-2; 8 bases agree with TRBD1. CDR1 SGHTA and CDR2 FQGNSA come from the germline V gene. J lost 7 bases, V lost 2 bases, and 7 bases had no gene match. This CDR3 has 15 amino acids. The CDR3 protein is CASSLTGGLRNEQFF. The DNA of the CDR3 is TGTGCCAGCAGCTTAACAGGGGGATTAAGGAATGAGCAGTTCTTC.

The rearrangement uses TRBV10-3 and TRBJ2-1, with 8 bases that match TRBD1. Germline V gene lookup returns CDR1 ENHRY and CDR2 SYGVKD. The CDR3 is made up of 15 amino acids. The ends lost 10 bases at V and 0 bases at J; junction bases unmatched: 8. This chain's CDR3 is CATSTGVSSYNEQFF. As DNA, the CDR3 is TGTGCCACCTCGACAGGGGTCAGCTCCTACAATGAGCAGTTCTTC.

The chain carries TRBV18 and TRBJ2-2, with TRBD1 identical over 9 bases. The CDR3 sequence is 16 residues long. With V trimmed by 6 bases and J by 4 bases, 9 bases remained unmatched. CDR1 and CDR2 (germline): KGHSH, LQKENI. CDR3 bases: TGTGCCAGCTCGCCTCTACAGGGGGCGGGCACCGGGGAGCTGTTTTTT. It encodes CASSPLQGAGTGELFF.

This chain links TRBV19 with TRBJ2-3; 10 bases match TRBD1. Looked up from germline, CDR1 is LNHDA and CDR2 is SQIVND (reference sequence). This CDR3 comprises 14 residues. V shed 6 bases and J 3 bases; nucleotides not matched to a gene: 3. The CDR3 here is CASRRDRGTDTQYF. CDR3 coding DNA: TGTGCCAGTAGACGGGACAGGGGAACAGATACGCAGTATTTT.

This clone has more than one count but fewer than ten. The V gene is TRBV6-5, the J gene TRBJ2-2; 7 nucleotides agree with TRBD2. The CDR3 contains 14 residues. Germline values: CDR1 MNHEY, CDR2 SVGAGI. With 8 bases clipped from V and 1 base from J, the junction kept 4 bases outside the gene matches. The CDR3 loop is CASFRGGNTGELFF. DNA of the CDR3: TGTGCCAGCTTTCGCGGGGGGAACACCGGGGAGCTGTTTTTT.

This clone has more than one count but fewer than ten. V is TRBV30 and J is TRBJ2-7, with a tentative D call TRBD1 (7 bases). The V gene's germline CDR1 is GTSNPN and CDR2 SVGIG (reference sequence). This CDR3 has 13 residues. V was shortened by 2 bases and J by 2 bases, with 10 bases between the two germline ends. CDR3 in amino acids: CAWSSGGTYEQYF. CDR3 coding DNA: TGTGCCTGGAGTTCAGGGGGGACCTACGAGCAGTACTTC. Complete variable domain (other parts from reference TRBV30 and TRBJ2-7): SQTIHQWPATLVQPVGSPLSLECTVEGTSNPNLYWYRQAAGRGLQLLFYSVGIGQISSEVPQNLSASRPQDRQFILSSKKLLLSDSGFYLCAWSSGGTYEQYFGPGTRLTVT.

The DNA for the CDR3 is TGCAGCGTTGAAGATTTCGAGCGGGAGTGGGGCGATGAGCAGTTCTTC. Its protein product is CSVEDFEREWGDEQFF. V gene TRBV29-1 combines with J gene TRBJ2-1; 8 nucleotides align to TRBD2. Per germline, CDR1 SQVTM and CDR2 ANQGSEA. This CDR3 region has 16 residues. Germline trimming cut 0 bases from V and 8 bases from J; bases unmatched to any gene: 12.

The chain has TRBV11-3 and TRBJ2-3; a weak D match, TRBD1 (6 bases). Trimming left V 3 bases short and J 2 bases short, with 9 bases between. Germline V CDR1 and CDR2: SGHNT, YENEEA. This CDR3 comprises 14 residues. CDR3 in amino acids: CASSFQGHTDTQYF. CDR3 DNA sequence: TGTGCCAGCAGCTTTCAGGGACACACAGATACGCAGTATTTT. The full variable domain, completed using reference TRBV11-3 and TRBJ2-3, is EAGVVQSPRYKIIEKKQPVAFWCNPISGHNTLYWYLQNLGQGPELLIRYENEEAVDDSQLPKDRFSAERLKGVDSTLKIQPAELGDSAVYLCASSFQGHTDTQYFGPGTRLTVL.

This clone was seen only a few times. The chain recombines TRBV29-1 with TRBJ2-5; no reliable D call. Germline lookup yields CDR1 SQVTM and CDR2 ANQGSEA. The CDR3 consists of 12 residues. Trimming took 4 bases from V and 2 from J, leaving 8 bases between them. This chain's CDR3 is CSVVARQETQYF. The CDR3 DNA reads as TGCAGCGTTGTGGCCCGACAAGAGACCCAGTACTTC. The whole variable domain, filled in from reference TRBV29-1 and TRBJ2-5, reads SAVISQKPSRDICQRGTSLTIQCQVDSQVTMMFWYRQQPGQSLTLIATANQGSEATYESGFVIDKFPISRPNLTFSTLTVSNMSPEDSSIYLCSVVARQETQYFGPGTRLLVL.

The genes are TRBV18 and TRBJ2-7, with D maybe TRBD2 (7 bases). With 4 bases removed from V and 2 bases from J, the gap between germline ends came to 12 bases. The CDR3 extends over 14 amino acids. CDR1 KGHSH and CDR2 LQKENI come from the germline V gene. CDR3 protein: CASSHGEGAYEQYF. CDR3 DNA sequence: TGTGCCAGCTCACATGGGGAGGGGGCCTACGAGCAGTACTTC.